This TCR beta chain came from a study of chemoradiotherapy in HPV16-positive cancers. In the study overall: Functional T-cell assays on a couple of HPV16-positive patients' cells defined candidate HPV-specific clones and common TCR motifs. Overall study findings and caveats: Candidate HPV-specific clones and E7-related TCR motifs grew in tumor during treatment. Functional assays defining HPV-specific T cells used only a couple of HPV16-positive patients.

The assay was immunoSEQ multiplex PCR, and TCRdb's table has in-frame clones only and misses some. The sample lists approximately 3,200 clones; under 90% were seen once. Worth noting for this clone: The antigen is not known.

Repeated repertoire sampling spanned the course of chemoradiotherapy. Germline lookup yields CDR1 SGHDT and CDR2 YYEEEE. The CDR3 length is 14 residues. V was cut by 1 base and J by 5 bases, with 12 bases left in between. The sequences come from tumor tissue, collected from a patient who underwent chemoradiotherapy. The chain carries TRBV5-6 and TRBJ2-5, with a tentative D call TRBD2 (5 bases). This sequence originates from a human donor with HPV-associated anogenital cancer. The CDR3 loop reads CASSLLGERETQYF. Written as DNA, the CDR3 is TGTGCCAGCAGCTTGCTCGGGGAGCGGGAGACCCAGTACTTC.